This T cell receptor beta chain comes out of a study of shared clonotypes between healthy human individuals. Overall study findings and caveats: Clonotypes which were not shared had lower generation probabilities than clonotypes that all four donors shared.

A split of CD4+ cells into CD45RA+ naive and CD45RA-negative memory subsets was performed. Sequenced by immunoSEQ multiplex PCR; TCRdb stores in-frame clones only, minus some. The table lists about 1.4 million clones, roughly 96% of them singletons. This clone occurred a few times. Antigen specificity is unknown. The V gene's germline CDR1 is SGHAT and CDR2 FQNNGV. This CDR3 comprises 17 residues. V shed 5 bases, J shed 4 bases, and the junction held 10 bases outside the gene matches. This clonotype was obtained from a man in his thirties or forties in good health. This chain connects TRBV11-2 to TRBJ2-1; 11 nucleotides match TRBD2. Material: naive CD4+ T cells sorted from blood. Subset indicated: CD45RA+ positively selected. CDR3 sequence: CASSRLAGLGLYNEQFF. The CDR3 DNA sequence: TGTGCCAGCAGCCGACTAGCGGGACTCGGCCTATACAATGAGCAGTTCTTC.